Sequencing of this TCR beta chain was carried out in a study of blood T cell repertoires in COVID-19 (TCRdb year 2020). For the wider study: The collaborator samples originated in the United States, Italy and Spain and spanned the acute and convalescent phases of COVID-19. The prospective study material was composed of cDNA or gDNA derived from T cells, B-cell-depleted T cells, or PBMCs. The dataset comprised deeply sampled blood TCRbeta repertoires from subjects exposed to, actively infected with, or recovered from COVID-19. The repertoires were made available in a free public database intended to serve as a resource for research on the immune response to SARS-CoV-2. The samples were drawn from the first 160 participants of the ongoing ImmuneRACE study and from 950 to 1,500 subjects provided by 6 global collaborators. The sample metadata nearly always contained a de-identified subject ID, COVID-19 status, age in years and sex. HLA class I and class II types, where available, came from metadata supplied by the sample provider rather than from assay-based typing. General conclusions and limits of the study: Clinical and demographic metadata were provided uncurated, with the amount varying by source and participant.

About this clone: Its binding antigen is unknown. The record has no base qualities; no much larger clone is one base away.

V lost 3 bases and J lost 1 base, and the count of bases not matched to a germline gene is 11. The germline V gene specifies MGHRA as CDR1 and YSYEKL as CDR2. Inclusive of the bounding cysteine and phenylalanine, the CDR3 is 18 residues long. The entry retains the CDR3 DNA only, 54 bases that are in frame from base 1. TCRbeta CDR3 regions were amplified from genomic DNA by means of the immunoSEQ Assay, a bias-controlled multiplex PCR. Per the source publication's procedure: The number of nucleated cells in each sample was estimated by amplification of reference gene primers within the assay. Sequence reads were collapsed and filtered to measure the absolute abundance of every unique TCRbeta CDR3 rearrangement. For each sample, productive Simpson clonality was calculated by taking the square root of Simpson's diversity index across productive rearrangements. In its TCRdb copy, this immuneACCESS table keeps in-frame sequences only and misses some clones. Where compared with another copy, unresolved V genes explain less than half of these, and the others have no known cause. V, J and clone size derive from that table, while D and trimming were established from the DNA sequence. This sample has some 160,000 clones in its table, and around 82% of those were observed once. The ten largest clones capture about 1.9% of the sample.

Collaborating institutions collected whole blood in K2EDTA tubes following their own protocols. For TCRbeta analysis, collaborators shipped samples as frozen whole blood, isolated PBMCs, or DNA extracted from either of those sample types. The clonotype was recovered from an elderly woman with acute or convalescent COVID-19. The specimen was peripheral blood. The sequence joins TRBV4-1 to TRBJ1-1; 10 bases in the junction line up with TRBD1. The DNA is TGCGCCAGCAGCCATACCCGGGACAGGGGAACGAGGAACACTGAAGCTTTCTTT. Translated, it reads CASSHTRDRGTRNTEAFF.